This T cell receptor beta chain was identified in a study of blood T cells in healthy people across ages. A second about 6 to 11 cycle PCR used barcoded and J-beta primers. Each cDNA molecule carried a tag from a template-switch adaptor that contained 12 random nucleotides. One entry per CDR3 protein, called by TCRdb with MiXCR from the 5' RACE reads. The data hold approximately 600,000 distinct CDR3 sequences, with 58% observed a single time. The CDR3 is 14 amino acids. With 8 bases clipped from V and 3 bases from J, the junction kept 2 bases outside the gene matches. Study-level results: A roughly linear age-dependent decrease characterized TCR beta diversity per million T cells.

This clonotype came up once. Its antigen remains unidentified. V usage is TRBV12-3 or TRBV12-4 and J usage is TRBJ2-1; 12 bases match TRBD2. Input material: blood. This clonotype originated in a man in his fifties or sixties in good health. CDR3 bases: TGTGCCAGCTGGACTAGCGGGGTCTACAATGAGCAGTTCTTC. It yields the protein CASWTSGVYNEQFF.